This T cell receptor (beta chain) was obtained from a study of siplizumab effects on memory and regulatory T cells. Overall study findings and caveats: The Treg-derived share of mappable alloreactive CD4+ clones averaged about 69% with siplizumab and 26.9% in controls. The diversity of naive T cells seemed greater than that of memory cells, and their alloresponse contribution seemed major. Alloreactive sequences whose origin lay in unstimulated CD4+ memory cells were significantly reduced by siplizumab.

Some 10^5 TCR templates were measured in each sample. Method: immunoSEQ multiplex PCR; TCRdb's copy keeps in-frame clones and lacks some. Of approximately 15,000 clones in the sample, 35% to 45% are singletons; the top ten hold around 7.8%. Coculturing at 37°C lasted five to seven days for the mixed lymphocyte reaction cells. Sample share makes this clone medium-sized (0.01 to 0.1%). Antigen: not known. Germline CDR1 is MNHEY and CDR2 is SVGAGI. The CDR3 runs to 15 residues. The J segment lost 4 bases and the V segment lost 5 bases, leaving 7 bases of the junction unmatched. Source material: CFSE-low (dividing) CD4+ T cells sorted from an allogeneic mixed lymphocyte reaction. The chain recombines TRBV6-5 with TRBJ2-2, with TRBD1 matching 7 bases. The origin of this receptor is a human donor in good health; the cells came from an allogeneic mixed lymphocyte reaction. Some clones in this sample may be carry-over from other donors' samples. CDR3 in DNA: TGTGCCAGCAGTCGACAGGGCGTGTTCACCGGGGAGCTGTTTTTT. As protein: CASSRQGVFTGELFF.